The rows below give T cell receptor beta chains drawn from one sample of a study of T cells expressing NK-cell markers. From the 5' RACE reads, TCRdb lists one entry per CDR3 protein and no DNA. Recorded for this sample: roughly 390,000 distinct CDR3 sequences. Material: blood T cells: a sorted CD56 or NKG2C T cell subset, CD4+ or CD8+ T cells, or bulk PBMC T cells (not recorded which). Source of these receptors: a woman aged 50 to 65 in good health. Both conserved end residues are part of each CDR3. Each record gives: V gene, J gene, CDR3 protein.

v_call: TRBV5-6
j_call: TRBJ2-1
cdr3_aa: CASSLDDYEQFF

v_call: TRBV3-1
j_call: TRBJ2-7
cdr3_aa: CASSQDGLGRGEQYF

v_call: TRBV4-1
j_call: TRBJ2-2
cdr3_aa: CASSQRGREQNTGELFF

v_call: TRBV7-9
j_call: TRBJ2-7
cdr3_aa: CASSPRGDLKAGSYEQYF

v_call: TRBV5-1
j_call: TRBJ1-1
cdr3_aa: CASSLAGGGVTEAFF

v_call: TRBV14
j_call: TRBJ1-1
cdr3_aa: CASSQRGPGTGDGMNTEAFF

v_call: TRBV5-6
j_call: TRBJ1-2
cdr3_aa: CASSPVVAYGYTF

v_call: TRBV5-6
j_call: TRBJ2-1
cdr3_aa: CASTGTTSSYNEQFF

v_call: TRBV7-9
j_call: TRBJ1-5
cdr3_aa: CASSLDALGLPNQPQHF

v_call: TRBV12-3/TRBV12-4
j_call: TRBJ2-1
cdr3_aa: CASSPGTSRFYNEQFF

v_call: TRBV20-1
j_call: TRBJ2-4
cdr3_aa: CSARDSGAKNIQYF

v_call: TRBV6-6
j_call: TRBJ2-7
cdr3_aa: CASTSGLAGDSEQYF

v_call: TRBV9
j_call: TRBJ1-6
cdr3_aa: CASSGQRSGIGSPLHF

v_call: TRBV5-1
j_call: TRBJ2-5
cdr3_aa: CASSSSGYETQYF

v_call: TRBV30
j_call: TRBJ2-2
cdr3_aa: CAWSESGGGGELFF

v_call: TRBV3-1
j_call: TRBJ2-7
cdr3_aa: CASSRQSGLALEQYF

v_call: TRBV28
j_call: TRBJ2-5
cdr3_aa: CASGSVKETQYF

v_call: TRBV11-2
j_call: TRBJ1-2
cdr3_aa: CASSLAGQRYGYTF

v_call: TRBV24-1
j_call: TRBJ2-2
cdr3_aa: CATSVRGGAGELFF

v_call: TRBV3-1
j_call: TRBJ2-1
cdr3_aa: CASSQGGLAGMDEQFF

v_call: TRBV9
j_call: TRBJ1-5
cdr3_aa: CASSVGVGQTDQPQHF

v_call: TRBV4-1
j_call: TRBJ1-5
cdr3_aa: CASSQGDRAEPQHF

v_call: TRBV5-1
j_call: TRBJ2-5
cdr3_aa: CASSRGGTGGETQYF

v_call: TRBV14
j_call: TRBJ2-3
cdr3_aa: CASSHLTWTLSTDTQYF

v_call: TRBV7-9
j_call: TRBJ1-4
cdr3_aa: CASSPYGTGAEKLFF

v_call: TRBV6-5
j_call: TRBJ2-1
cdr3_aa: CASSYVGLAGSNEQFF

v_call: TRBV20-1
j_call: TRBJ1-2
cdr3_aa: CSATGSYYGYTF

v_call: TRBV20-1
j_call: TRBJ2-7
cdr3_aa: CSARNPRLGQYEQYF

v_call: TRBV2
j_call: TRBJ2-1
cdr3_aa: CASSVSGLAPNEQFF

v_call: TRBV9
j_call: TRBJ2-3
cdr3_aa: CASSRLAGGEDTQYF

v_call: TRBV21-1
j_call: TRBJ2-3
cdr3_aa: CASSVRTPQNTDTQYF

v_call: TRBV12-3/TRBV12-4
j_call: TRBJ2-2
cdr3_aa: CASIRAERSGELFF

v_call: TRBV28
j_call: TRBJ2-1
cdr3_aa: CASSLSRMGGNYNEQFF

v_call: TRBV4-1
j_call: TRBJ2-1
cdr3_aa: CASSLMQGLAGASYNEQFF

v_call: TRBV4-1
j_call: TRBJ2-1
cdr3_aa: CASSQDWREGPYNEQFF

v_call: TRBV29-1
j_call: TRBJ2-3
cdr3_aa: CSVEPSRGEAATQYF

v_call: TRBV5-1
j_call: TRBJ2-2
cdr3_aa: CASSLGTPNTGELFF